This is a list of T cell receptor beta chains from one sample in a study of blood T cell repertoires in COVID-19. Generated by immunoSEQ multiplex PCR, the TCRdb table keeps only in-frame clones and is missing some. The sample lists about 180,000 clones, 88% occurring once. Sequencing was done on a sample of peripheral blood. The receptor source for this set is a woman aged 30 to 39 with acute or convalescent COVID-19. Both conserved end residues are part of each CDR3. A D gene is named only where the DNA matches it firmly. The size entry is marked missing in some rows and otherwise reads once, few, many or a size class.

CDR3aa | CDR3nt | d_gene | v_gene | abundance | j_gene
CASSPDRVGTEAFF | TGCGCCAGCAGTCCAGACAGGGTTGGAACTGAAGCTTTCTTT | TRBD1 | TRBV10-1 | once | TRBJ1-1
CASSRNGDGGAFSYEQYF | TGTGCCAGCAGCCGCAACGGGGATGGGGGGGCTTTCTCCTACGAGCAGTACTTC | . | TRBV4-2 | . | TRBJ2-7
CASSRGGLNTIYF | TGTGCCAGCAGTAGGGGAGGGCTGAACACCATATATTTT | . | TRBV27 | . | TRBJ1-3
CASSHGKGDGDGEQYF | TGTGCCAGCAGCCACGGAAAAGGAGACGGAGATGGCGAGCAGTACTTC | . | TRBV4-2 | . | TRBJ2-7
CASSPQGTSYNEQFF | TGTGCCAGCAGCCCACAGGGGACCTCCTACAATGAGCAGTTCTTC | TRBD1 | TRBV28 | . | TRBJ2-1
CASTVVCF | TGTGCCAGCACAGTCGTATGCTTT | . | TRBV14 | . | TRBJ1-4
CASSYSTGDGEKLFF | TGTGCCAGCAGTTACTCGACAGGCGACGGAGAAAAACTGTTTTTT | . | TRBV6-5 | . | TRBJ1-4
CAWSVAGGYEQYF | TGTGCCTGGAGTGTGGCAGGGGGCTACGAGCAGTACTTC | TRBD1 | TRBV30 | . | TRBJ2-7
CASSLWAGTSYEQYF | TGCGCCAGCAGCTTGTGGGCAGGAACGTCCTACGAGCAGTACTTC | . | TRBV5-1 | . | TRBJ2-7
CASSPAYNSPLHF | TGTGCCAGCAGCCCGGCCTATAATTCACCCCTCCACTTT | . | TRBV12-3/TRBV12-4 | . | TRBJ1-6
CASSEDRSNSPLHF | TGTGCCAGCTCCGAGGACAGGTCTAATTCACCCCTCCACTTT | TRBD1 | TRBV18 | . | TRBJ1-6
CASSDTGAGYTF | TGTGCCAGCAGCGACACAGGGGCTGGCTACACCTTC | TRBD1 | TRBV5-8 | once | TRBJ1-2
CASSQDRRLAGVETQYF | TGTGCCAGCAGCCAAGATCGTCGGCTAGCGGGAGTAGAGACCCAGTACTTC | TRBD2 | TRBV3-1/TRBV3-2 | . | TRBJ2-5
CAWSPDMNYGYTF | TGTGCCTGGAGCCCGGACATGAACTATGGCTACACCTTC | . | TRBV30 | . | TRBJ1-2
CAIAGSADTQYF | TGTGCCATCGCGGGCAGCGCAGATACGCAGTATTTT | . | TRBV10-3 | . | TRBJ2-3
CASGLDRGSPYEQYF | TGTGCTAGTGGTTTGGACAGGGGGAGTCCGTACGAGCAGTACTTC | TRBD1 | TRBV12-5 | few | TRBJ2-7
CASSLGAGDGYTF | TGCGCCAGCAGCTTGGGAGCAGGTGATGGCTACACCTTC | . | TRBV5-1 | . | TRBJ1-2